This T cell receptor (beta chain) was profiled in a study of blood T cells in healthy people across ages (dated by TCRdb to the mid-2010s). As for the study more broadly: Template switching captured roughly one uniquely barcoded TCR beta cDNA molecule per two T cells in model experiments. The study measured age-related changes in TCR beta repertoire diversity using deep sequencing normalized with unique cDNA molecular identifiers. Four age groups were formed from the donors: young (average about 16 years), middle-aged (approximately 41), aged (roughly 58) and long-lived (around 82). Using the same blood draw, the study looked at two additional independent replicas of 1 million unique cDNA reads for two donors, one aged 18 to 29 and the other aged 80 or older.

Donors were a few dozen systemically healthy Caucasian individuals from Russia aged about 6 to 100 years. Each donor gave ten milliliters of peripheral blood, collected into EDTA-treated Vacutainer tubes. Ficoll-Paque density-gradient centrifugation was used to isolate PBMCs, with at least 6.5 million obtained per sample. Trizol reagent was used to extract total RNA from the PBMCs, yielding at least 5 micrograms per sample. For every donor, flow cytometry on a PBMC aliquot measured the percentage of naive CD45RAhigh/CD27high T cells. Concerning this clonotype: The antigen it recognizes is unknown. No base quality information exists; no much larger clone differs at one position.

Libraries were made using 5' RACE. The listed sequencing device is Illumina HiSeq 2500. A second PCR of about 7 to 12 cycles was performed with a sample-barcoded 5' primer and a J-beta primer mix. A unique molecular identifier was introduced onto each TCR beta cDNA molecule by a template-switch 5' adaptor carrying 12 random nucleotides. At least 3 million CDR3-containing paired-end reads were obtained from each sample. The Mint cDNA synthesis kit, primed by a TRBC-specific oligonucleotide, was used to synthesize first-strand cDNA from all RNA. After uracil-DNA glycosylase treatment, a first 18-cycle PCR used universal primers M1SS and BC2_uni_R on all cDNA. In the authors' own workflow: Normalization of each sample was performed by random selection of 1 million high-quality reads, each carrying a distinct molecular identifier. Instead of being binned into consensus sequences, reads that shared molecular identifiers were thrown out. CDR3 identification, clonotype clustering and error correction used MiTCR with a Q25 quality threshold and the strictest error-elimination algorithm. Lower-bound total TCR beta diversity was estimated with a nonparametric unseen species model using Euler transformation. TCRdb reworked the public reads: Q25 trimming with fastp, MiXCR clone assembly, productive beta chains retained. Rows matching on CDR3 protein sequence are summarized as one entry with the most common DNA and genes. For this entry, the V and J calls and clone size follow TCRdb and not the study's own pipeline. Present in this sample are approximately 780,000 distinct CDR3 sequences, roughly 24% of which were seen just once. The ten largest clones represent around 2.9% of the sample.

Findings and caveats that apply to the study as a whole: Observed TCR beta diversity per million T cells fell roughly linearly with age, and a significant reduction was already apparent by age around 44. Estimates of total diversity based on one million sequenced T cells were considered lower bounds and underestimates. Compared with the aged group, the long-lived group had more naive CD4+ T cells, fewer expanded clones and increased TCR diversity, suggesting age selection. Observed TCR beta diversity correlated strongly with the percentage of naive T cells measured by flow cytometry. Since profiling was done on bulk unsorted PBMCs, naive and antigen-experienced compartments could not be conclusively compared. Because the CMV infection status of the donors was unknown, age-related changes in expanded clonotypes may potentially have been confounded.

The germline V gene encodes CDR1 SEHNR and CDR2 FQNEAQ (reference sequence). Including the terminal cysteine and phenylalanine, the CDR3 comprises 13 residues. Only the CDR3 part of the read is kept: 39 bases, read in frame from the first base. V is cut by 7 bases and J by 9 bases, and the space between the germline ends is 18 bases. This sample also appeared in a second study, on T cells of mothers and their children. As the second publication notes: Nine systemically healthy Caucasian individuals, comprising three mothers and their six children, were included as donors. cDNA synthesis used all of the extracted RNA, with approximately 1.4 ug of RNA in each 15 ul reaction. In the second PCR, the M1S primer introduced both the sample barcodes and 2-4 random nucleotides. Each mother yielded over 8.5 million TCR beta CDR3 reads and each child a few million reads. Thymic selection shapes the output of TCR recombination in a similar way in related and unrelated pairs, and inherited differences have a minor effect. Normalized repertoire overlap was always slightly but never significantly higher in related than unrelated mother-child pairs. No persistent microchimeric T cell clones were found, with a detection sensitivity of approximately 100 clones per million clonotypes. The study used deep NGS to compare TCR beta repertoires of mothers and children, seeking features distinguishing related mother-child pairs from unrelated individuals. Mothers averaged about 40 +/- 4 years of age and children averaged roughly 12 +/- 4 years. Libraries were sequenced on Illumina HiSeq 2000 with 100+100 nt paired-end reads after adapter ligation with NEBNext reagents. To prevent cross-contamination, the mother and child libraries were prepared a month apart and were sequenced in separate runs. For each donor, somewhere between roughly 500,000 and 2,100,000 distinct TCR beta clonotypes were identified. Naive TCR beta clonotypes were estimated from low-frequency clonotypes matched to each donor's FACS-determined naive share, without sorting.

Sequenced input: blood. The sequence is built from TRBV7-9 and TRBJ1-2; no D gene is confidently identified. The TCR was taken from a boy younger than 18 in good health. The sequenced DNA is TGTGCCAGCACCGACGATCTCATTGGCCGCTACACCTTC. The translation is CASTDDLIGRYTF.